This T cell receptor beta chain was documented in a study of Graves' ophthalmopathy and Graves' hyperthyroidism. Study as a whole: Peripheral blood was gathered at the point of initial diagnosis, before any treatment started. General observations from the study: Most thyroid-expanded clonotypes exceeding 0.001 frequency were also found in blood.

Deletions cut 0 bases from V and 0 bases from J, with 6 bases between. CDR1 is LGHNA, CDR2 YSLEER, per germline. The CDR3 runs 16 residues. On this clonotype: Its antigen is not identified.

RNA transcripts were the source from which TCR beta CDR3 regions were amplified. The library came from an HTBI-primed first-round RT-PCR and a second-round multiplex PCR. TCRdb re-derived calls from the multiplex PCR reads in MiXCR, one entry per CDR3 protein. In the table there are over 150,000 distinct CDR3 sequences, 30% to 45% of which are singletons. Presentation of ophthalmopathy in the donors involved moderate-to-severe activity, CAS ≥3, NOSPECS ≥4 and a duration under 3 months. The origin of this receptor is a middle-aged woman with Graves' ophthalmopathy. The chain links TRBV4-3 to TRBJ2-6; D remains unclear. Sequencing was carried out using peripheral blood. The CDR3 sequence is CASSQDSSSGANVLTF. The CDR3 coding sequence is TGCGCCAGCAGCCAAGATTCGAGCTCTGGGGCCAACGTCCTGACTTTC.